The T cell receptor (beta chain) described here comes from a study of cytomegalovirus exposure and HLA in healthy donors. Broader study findings: A list of 150 or so TCR beta chains associated with cytomegalovirus was given. According to a subsequent analysis, TCR clusters identified in the first cohort showed a tendency to co-occur across the 120 validation repertoires. In vitro testing confirmed a few CMV-associated chains as specific for CMV antigens.

Separate from the roughly 670-subject first cohort, the approximately 120-subject validation cohort was the one that the donors belonged to. Repertoires were generated with immunoSEQ multiplex PCR, while TCRdb's copy carries only in-frame clones and drops some. The data contain some 130,000 clones, roughly 89% of them singletons. V gave up 2 bases and J gave up 6 bases, with 7 bases separating them. The V gene's germline CDR1 is SNHLY and CDR2 FYNNEI. CDR3 length equals 12 residues. In regard to this clone: Its matching antigen is unknown.

The receptor was derived from a woman aged 18-29 years in good health and CMV-seronegative. Sequenced material: PBMCs. The V call is TRBV2, the J call TRBJ1-1, with unresolved D. The CDR3 nucleotides read TGTGCCAGCAGTGAATTATTCGCTGAAGCTTTCTTT. The encoded protein is CASSELFAEAFF. Based on the CDR3 plus reference TRBV2 and TRBJ1-1, the full variable domain is EPEVTQTPSHQVTQMGQEVILRCVPISNHLYFYWYRQILGQKVEFLVSFYNNEISEKSEIFDDQFSVERPDGSNFTLKIRSTKLEDSAMYFCASSELFAEAFFGQGTRLTVV.